This T cell receptor beta chain derives from a study of shared clonotypes between healthy human individuals. Study-level points and caveats: Sampling was confined to blood; repertoires within tissues likely differ. Relative to memory subsets, naive subsets generally showed larger estimated richness. Rarefaction gave evidence that sorted-subset sequencing remained incomplete despite large depth. The low donor count limited represented genetic and exposure-history diversity.

The table came from immunoSEQ multiplex PCR; TCRdb's copy has only in-frame clones and leaves some out. The table includes some 2,000,000 clones, approximately 95% detected once. As regards this clone: What it binds is not known.

The germline V gene encodes CDR1 MNHNS and CDR2 SASEGT. The CDR3 loop spans 14 amino acids. Trimming removed 1 base at V and 4 bases at J, with 10 bases between. The sequence came from a man aged 18 to 29 in good health. The rearrangement uses TRBV6-1 and TRBJ1-2; D is possibly TRBD1 (6 bases). Sequencing was performed on naive CD4+ T cells sorted from blood. Described subset: CD45RA+ positively selected. The CDR3 DNA sequence: TGTGCCAGCAGTGAAGTAATGGGGGCCTATGGCTACACCTTC. It is translated as CASSEVMGAYGYTF.